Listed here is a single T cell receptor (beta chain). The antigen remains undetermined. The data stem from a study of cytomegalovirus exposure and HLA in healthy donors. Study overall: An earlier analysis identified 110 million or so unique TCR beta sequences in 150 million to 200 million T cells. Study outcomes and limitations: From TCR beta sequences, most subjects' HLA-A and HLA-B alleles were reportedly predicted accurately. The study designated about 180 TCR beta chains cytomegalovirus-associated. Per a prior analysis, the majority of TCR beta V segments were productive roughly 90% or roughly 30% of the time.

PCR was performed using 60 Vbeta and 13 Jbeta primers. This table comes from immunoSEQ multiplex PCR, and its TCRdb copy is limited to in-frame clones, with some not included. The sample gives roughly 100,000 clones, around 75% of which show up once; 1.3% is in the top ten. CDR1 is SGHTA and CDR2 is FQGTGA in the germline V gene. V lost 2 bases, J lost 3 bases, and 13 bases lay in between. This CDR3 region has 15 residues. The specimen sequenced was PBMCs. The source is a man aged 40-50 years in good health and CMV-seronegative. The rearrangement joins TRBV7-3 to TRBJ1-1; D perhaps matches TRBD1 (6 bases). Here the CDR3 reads CASSLDGGADTEAFF. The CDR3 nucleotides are TGTGCCAGCAGCTTAGATGGGGGCGCGGACACTGAAGCTTTCTTT.